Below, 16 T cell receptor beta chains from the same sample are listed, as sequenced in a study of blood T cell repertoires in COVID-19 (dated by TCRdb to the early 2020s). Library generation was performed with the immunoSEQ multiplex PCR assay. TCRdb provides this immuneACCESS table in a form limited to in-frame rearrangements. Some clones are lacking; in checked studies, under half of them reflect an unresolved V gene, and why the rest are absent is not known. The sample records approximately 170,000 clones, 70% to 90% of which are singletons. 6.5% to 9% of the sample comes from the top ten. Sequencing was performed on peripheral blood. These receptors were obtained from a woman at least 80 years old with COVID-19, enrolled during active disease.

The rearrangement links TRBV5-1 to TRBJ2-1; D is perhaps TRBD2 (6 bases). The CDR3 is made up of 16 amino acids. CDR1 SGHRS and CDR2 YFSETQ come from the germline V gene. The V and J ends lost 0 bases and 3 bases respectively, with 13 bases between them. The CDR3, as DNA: TGCGCCAGCAGCTTGGAGGGGACTGCTCACTACAATGAGCAGTTCTTC. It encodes CASSLEGTAHYNEQFF.

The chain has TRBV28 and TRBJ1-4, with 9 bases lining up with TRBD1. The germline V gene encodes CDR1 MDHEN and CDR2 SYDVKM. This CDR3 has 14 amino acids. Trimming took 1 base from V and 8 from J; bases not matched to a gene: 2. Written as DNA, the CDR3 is TGTGCCAGCAGTTTATTTGGACAGGGGGAAAAACTGTTTTTT. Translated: CASSLFGQGEKLFF.

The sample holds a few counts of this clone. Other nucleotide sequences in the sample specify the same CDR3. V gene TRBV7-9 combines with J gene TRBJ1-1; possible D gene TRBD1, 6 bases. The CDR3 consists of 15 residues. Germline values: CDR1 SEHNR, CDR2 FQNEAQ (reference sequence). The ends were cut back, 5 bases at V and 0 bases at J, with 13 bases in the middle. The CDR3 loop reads CASSPQGTVNTEAFF. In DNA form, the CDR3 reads TGTGCCAGCAGCCCACAGGGCACGGTGAACACTGAAGCTTTCTTT.

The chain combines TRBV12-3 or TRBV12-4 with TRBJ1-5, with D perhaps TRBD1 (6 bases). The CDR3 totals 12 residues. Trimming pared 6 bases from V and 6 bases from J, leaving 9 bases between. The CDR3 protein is CASSRGGQPQHF. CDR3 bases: TGTGCCAGCAGCAGAGGGGGTCAGCCCCAGCATTTT.

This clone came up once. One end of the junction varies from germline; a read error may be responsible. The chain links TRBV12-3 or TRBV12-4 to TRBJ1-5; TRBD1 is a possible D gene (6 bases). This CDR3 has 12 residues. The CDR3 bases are TGTGCCAGCAGCCGTGGCACAGGGACGTCGGTTTTT. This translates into CASSRGTGTSVF.

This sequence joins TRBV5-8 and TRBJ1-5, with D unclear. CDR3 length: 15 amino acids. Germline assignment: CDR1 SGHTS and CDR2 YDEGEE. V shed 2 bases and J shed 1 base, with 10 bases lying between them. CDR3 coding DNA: TGTGCCAGCAGCTTTTGGGCCTGGAGCAATCAGCCCCAGCATTTT. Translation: CASSFWAWSNQPQHF.

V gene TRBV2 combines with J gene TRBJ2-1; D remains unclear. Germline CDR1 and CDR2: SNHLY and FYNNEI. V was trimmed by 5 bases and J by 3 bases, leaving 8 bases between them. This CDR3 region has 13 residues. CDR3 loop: CASSQLFYNEQFF. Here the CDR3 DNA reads TGTGCCAGCAGTCAGTTATTCTACAATGAGCAGTTCTTC.

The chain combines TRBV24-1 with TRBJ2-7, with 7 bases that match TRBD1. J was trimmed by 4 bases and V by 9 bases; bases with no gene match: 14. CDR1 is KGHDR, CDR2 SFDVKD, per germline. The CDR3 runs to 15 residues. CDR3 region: CATDRDRPGGYEQYF. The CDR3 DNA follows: TGTGCCACCGACAGGGATCGGCCAGGAGGATACGAGCAGTACTTC.

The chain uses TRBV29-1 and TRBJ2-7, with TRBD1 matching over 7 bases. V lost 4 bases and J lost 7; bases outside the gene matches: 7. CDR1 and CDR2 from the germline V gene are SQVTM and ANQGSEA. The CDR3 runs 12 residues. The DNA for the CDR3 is TGCAGCGTTGGGCGACAGGGTGAAGAGCAGTACTTC. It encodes CSVGRQGEEQYF.

The DNA of the CDR3 is TGTGCCAGCATCCCCGGGCAGGGCCCAACTCTCTATGGCTACACCTTC. Translating it yields CASIPGQGPTLYGYTF. The chain combines TRBV5-8 with TRBJ1-2; D possibly corresponds to TRBD1 (5 bases). Per germline, CDR1 SGHTS and CDR2 YDEGEE. Trimming shortened V by 6 bases and J by 4 bases, and 22 bases separated the two germline ends. The CDR3 is 16 residues long.

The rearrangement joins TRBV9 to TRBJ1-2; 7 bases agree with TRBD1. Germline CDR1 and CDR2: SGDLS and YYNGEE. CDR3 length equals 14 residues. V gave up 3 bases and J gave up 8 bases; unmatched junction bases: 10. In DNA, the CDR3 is TGTGCCAGCAGCGGACGCCAGGGGGTCTGGGGCTACACCTTC. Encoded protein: CASSGRQGVWGYTF.

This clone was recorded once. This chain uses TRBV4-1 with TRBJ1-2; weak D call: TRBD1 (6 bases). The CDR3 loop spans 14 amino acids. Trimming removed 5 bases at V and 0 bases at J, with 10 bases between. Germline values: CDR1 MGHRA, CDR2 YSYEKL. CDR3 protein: CASSAGVANYGYTF. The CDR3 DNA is TGCGCCAGCAGCGCAGGGGTAGCTAACTATGGCTACACCTTC.

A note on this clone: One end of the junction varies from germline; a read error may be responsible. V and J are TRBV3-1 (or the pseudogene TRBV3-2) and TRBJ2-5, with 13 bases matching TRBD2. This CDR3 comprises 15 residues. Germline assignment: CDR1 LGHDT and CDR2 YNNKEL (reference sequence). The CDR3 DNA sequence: TGTGCCAGCAGCCAAGATTTACTAGCGGGAGGGAGGAGGGACTTC. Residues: CASSQDLLAGGRRDF.

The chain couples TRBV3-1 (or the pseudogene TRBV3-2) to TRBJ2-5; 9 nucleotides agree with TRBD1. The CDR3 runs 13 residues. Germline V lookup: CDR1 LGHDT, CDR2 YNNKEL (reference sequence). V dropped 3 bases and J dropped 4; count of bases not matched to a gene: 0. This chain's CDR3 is CASSQTGGETQYF. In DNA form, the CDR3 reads TGTGCCAGCAGCCAGACAGGGGGAGAGACCCAGTACTTC.

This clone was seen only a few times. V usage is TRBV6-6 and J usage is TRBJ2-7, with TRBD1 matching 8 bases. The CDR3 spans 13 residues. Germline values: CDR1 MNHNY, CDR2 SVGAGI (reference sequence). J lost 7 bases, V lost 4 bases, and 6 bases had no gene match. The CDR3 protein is CASSSTGVGEQYF. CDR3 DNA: TGTGCCAGCAGTTCGACAGGGGTGGGGGAGCAGTACTTC.

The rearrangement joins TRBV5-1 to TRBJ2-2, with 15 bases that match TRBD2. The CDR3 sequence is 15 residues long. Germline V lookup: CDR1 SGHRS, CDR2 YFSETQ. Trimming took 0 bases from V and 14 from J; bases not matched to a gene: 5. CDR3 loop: CASSLGTSGGATLFF. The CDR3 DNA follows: TGCGCCAGCAGCTTGGGGACTAGCGGGGGGGCCACACTGTTTTTT.